This T cell receptor (beta chain) stems from a study of T cell responses to AZD1222 COVID-19 vaccine. Study-wide context: Second doses that came at about 4 or about 12 weeks were put together.

Libraries were prepared by immunoSEQ multiplex PCR; TCRdb keeps only in-frame clonotypes and omits some of them. The sample lists roughly 130,000 clones, roughly nine tenths occurring once. The CDR3 runs to 13 residues. Deletions cut 1 base from V and 4 bases from J, with 7 bases between. Germline V CDR1 and CDR2: SGHAT, FQNNGV. With regard to this clone: The antigen remains undetermined.

Findings and caveats of the study: Spike as a whole was targeted by vaccine-associated CD4 TCRs, dominant at 160-218 and 743-854. The donor cohort was predominantly white British with a female majority, and clonal diversity may have been underestimated. The number of AZD1222 recipients seropositive at baseline was only 5 to 7.

The V gene is TRBV11-2, the J gene TRBJ1-2; D gene uncertain. This material consisted of peripheral blood, taken on day 0 of AZD1222 vaccination. The source of this sequence is an adult in good health. The CDR3 coding sequence is TGTGCCAGCAGCTTAGGGCGGGGCTATGGCTACACCTTC. As protein: CASSLGRGYGYTF.